This is a list of T cell receptor beta chains from one sample in a study. TCRdb redid the calling of the 5' RACE reads with MiXCR, one entry per CDR3 protein. Of 45,000 to 70,000 distinct CDR3 sequences in the sample, roughly 28% were seen once. The sample consisted of tumor-infiltrating memory CD4+ T cells sorted from the breast tumor. The receptors derive from a female donor with breast cancer. Both conserved end residues are part of each CDR3.

TRBJ1-6	TRBV2	CASSFDRGGSPLHF
TRBJ1-2	TRBV6-5	CASRPGGAGSYTF
TRBJ1-3	TRBV12-3/TRBV12-4	CASRRTGELNTIYF
TRBJ1-6	TRBV20-1	CSAPPGPAYSPLHF
TRBJ1-2	TRBV2	CASSEAPNSPLHGYTF
TRBJ2-3	TRBV24-1	CATSARVALTDTQYF
TRBJ1-3	TRBV6-5	CASSPISTGVGNTIYF
TRBJ1-1	TRBV20-1	CSARDLVGGRDTEAFF
TRBJ2-7	TRBV7-9	CASSFSAYEQYF
TRBJ2-1	TRBV5-1	CASRPKTSGSDEQFF
TRBJ2-7	TRBV4-3	CASSQAIGAGNYEQYF
TRBJ2-2	TRBV7-2	CASSSYELAGVLNTGELFF
TRBJ1-1	TRBV5-1	CASSVLDRDLTEAFF
TRBJ2-7	TRBV6-5	CASSYSKREPSYEQYF
TRBJ1-5	TRBV20-1	CSASKGRGQPQHF
TRBJ1-1	TRBV7-2	CASSLGSGSTEAFF
TRBJ1-5	TRBV27	CASSRRGDQPQHF
TRBJ1-4	TRBV7-6	CASSARTGGNEKLFF
TRBJ2-7	TRBV24-1	CATSDSDRFYEQYF
TRBJ2-7	TRBV6-6	CASRTPGDEQYF
TRBJ1-1	TRBV5-1	CASSPQGVSDAFF
TRBJ2-5	TRBV29-1	CSVRTSAQEAQYF
TRBJ1-5	TRBV15	CAARGTEGQPQHF
TRBJ2-2	TRBV29-1	CSVDVQTGELFF
TRBJ2-7	TRBV28	CASSTPGAGTYEQYF
TRBJ2-2	TRBV20-1	CSAVSSGRDTGELFF
TRBJ2-2	TRBV5-4	CASSLGGRDRTTGELFF
TRBJ2-1	TRBV29-1	CSVERGGKQFF
TRBJ2-2	TRBV12-3/TRBV12-4	CASEESRGGSHGELFF
TRBJ1-1	TRBV7-2	CASSLAMSTEAFF
TRBJ1-1	TRBV20-1	CSAIRQGGSEAFF
TRBJ2-6	TRBV7-3	CASSAGEAGANVLTF
TRBJ1-1	TRBV7-2	CASSIRTGEPEAFF
TRBJ1-6	TRBV4-1	CASSQDGGNLRNSPLHF
TRBJ2-1	TRBV7-9	CASSSYGTSGRGNEQFF
TRBJ2-7	TRBV6-5	CASRAGTSPYEQYF
TRBJ2-6	TRBV20-1	CSADRGFSGANVLTF
TRBJ2-1	TRBV11-2	CASSRLPSGDNEQFF
TRBJ2-7	TRBV6-5	CASSSYIRVYEQYF
TRBJ1-4	TRBV7-2	CASSLYPVREKLFF
TRBJ1-4	TRBV28	CASSSYPGSGNEKLFF
TRBJ1-1	TRBV6-1	CASNKEGNTEAFF
TRBJ2-1	TRBV4-1	CASSLGTQDYNEQFF
TRBJ2-3	TRBV20-1	CSARLMTTDTQYF
TRBJ2-7	TRBV11-2	CASSSPREGVNEQYF
TRBJ1-1	TRBV7-9	CASIQFEGRMNTEAFF
-	TRBV12-3/TRBV12-4	CASTRSGQGSTDTQHF